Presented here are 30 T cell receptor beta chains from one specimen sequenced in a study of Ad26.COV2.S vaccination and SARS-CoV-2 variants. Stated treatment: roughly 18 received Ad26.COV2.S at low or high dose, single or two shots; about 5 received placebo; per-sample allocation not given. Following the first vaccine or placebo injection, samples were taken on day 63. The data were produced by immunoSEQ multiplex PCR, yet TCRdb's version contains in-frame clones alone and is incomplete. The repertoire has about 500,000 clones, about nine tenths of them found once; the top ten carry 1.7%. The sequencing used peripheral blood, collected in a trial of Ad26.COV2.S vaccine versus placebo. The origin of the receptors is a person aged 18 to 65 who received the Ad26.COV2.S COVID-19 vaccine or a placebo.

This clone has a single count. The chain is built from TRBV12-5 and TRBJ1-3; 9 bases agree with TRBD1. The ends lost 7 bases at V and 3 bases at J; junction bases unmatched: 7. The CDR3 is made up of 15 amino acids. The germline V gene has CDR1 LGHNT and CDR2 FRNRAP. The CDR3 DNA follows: TGTGCTAGTGCCTTGGACAGGGGAAGTGGAAACACCATATATTTT. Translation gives CASALDRGSGNTIYF.

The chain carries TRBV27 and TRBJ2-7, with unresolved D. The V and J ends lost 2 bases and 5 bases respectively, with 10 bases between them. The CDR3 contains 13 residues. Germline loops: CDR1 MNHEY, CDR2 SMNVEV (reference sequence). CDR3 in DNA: TGTGCCAGCAGTTTAAGCAGAAAGAACGAGCAGTACTTC. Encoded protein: CASSLSRKNEQYF.

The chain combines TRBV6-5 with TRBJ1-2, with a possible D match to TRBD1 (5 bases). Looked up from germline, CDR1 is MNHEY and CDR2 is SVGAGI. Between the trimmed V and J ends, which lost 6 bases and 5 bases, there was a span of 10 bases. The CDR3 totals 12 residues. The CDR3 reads CASSPDTYGYTF. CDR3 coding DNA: TGTGCCAGCAGCCCGGACACTTATGGCTACACCTTC.

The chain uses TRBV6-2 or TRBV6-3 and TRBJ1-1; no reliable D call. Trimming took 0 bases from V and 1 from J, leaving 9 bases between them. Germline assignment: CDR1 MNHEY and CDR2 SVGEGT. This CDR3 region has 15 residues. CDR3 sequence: CASSYSSRANTEAFF. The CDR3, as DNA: TGTGCCAGCAGTTACTCTTCCCGGGCGAACACTGAAGCTTTCTTT.

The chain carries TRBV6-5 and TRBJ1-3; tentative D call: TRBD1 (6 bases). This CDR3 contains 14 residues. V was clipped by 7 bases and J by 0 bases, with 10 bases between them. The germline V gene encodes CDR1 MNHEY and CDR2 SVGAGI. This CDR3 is CASIKTGSGNTIYF. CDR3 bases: TGTGCCAGCATTAAGACAGGCTCTGGAAACACCATATATTTT.

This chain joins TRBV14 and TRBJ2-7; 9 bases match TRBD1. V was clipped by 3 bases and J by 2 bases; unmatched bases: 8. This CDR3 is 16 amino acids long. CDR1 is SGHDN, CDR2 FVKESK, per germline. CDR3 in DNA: TGTGCCAGCAGCCACCTGGGGGGGACAGGGCCCTACGAGCAGTACTTC. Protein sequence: CASSHLGGTGPYEQYF.

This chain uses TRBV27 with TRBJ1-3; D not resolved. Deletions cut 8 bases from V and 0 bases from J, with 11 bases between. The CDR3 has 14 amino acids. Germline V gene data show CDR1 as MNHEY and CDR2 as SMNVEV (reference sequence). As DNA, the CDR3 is TGTGCCAGCCGTTCTATGAGCTCTGGAAACACCATATATTTT. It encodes CASRSMSSGNTIYF.

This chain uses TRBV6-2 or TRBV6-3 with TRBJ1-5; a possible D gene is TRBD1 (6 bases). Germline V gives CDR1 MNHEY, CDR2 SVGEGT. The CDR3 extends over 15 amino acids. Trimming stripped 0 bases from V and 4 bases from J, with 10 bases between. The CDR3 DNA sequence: TGTGCCAGCAGTTACTCGTCAGGGGAGAATCAGCCCCAGCATTTT. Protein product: CASSYSSGENQPQHF.

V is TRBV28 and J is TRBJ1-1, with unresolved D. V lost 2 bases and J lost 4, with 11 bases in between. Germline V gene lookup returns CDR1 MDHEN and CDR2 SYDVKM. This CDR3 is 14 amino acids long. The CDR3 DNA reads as TGTGCCAGCAGTTTACTTAGCTTGAGCACTGAAGCTTTCTTT. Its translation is CASSLLSLSTEAFF.

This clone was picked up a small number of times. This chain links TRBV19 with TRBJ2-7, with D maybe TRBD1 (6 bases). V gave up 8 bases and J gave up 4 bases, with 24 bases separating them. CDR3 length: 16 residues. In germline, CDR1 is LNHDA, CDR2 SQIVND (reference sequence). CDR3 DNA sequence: TGTGCCAGTCCCCTAGGGCCCGACAGGCTGCCGTACGAGCAGTACTTC. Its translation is CASPLGPDRLPYEQYF.

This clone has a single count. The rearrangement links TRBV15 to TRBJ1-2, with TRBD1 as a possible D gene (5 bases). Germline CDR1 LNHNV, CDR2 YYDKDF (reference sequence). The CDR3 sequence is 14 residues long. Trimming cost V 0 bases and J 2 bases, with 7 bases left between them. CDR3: CATSRDGANYGYTF. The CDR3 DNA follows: TGTGCCACCAGCAGAGATGGGGCAAACTATGGCTACACCTTC.

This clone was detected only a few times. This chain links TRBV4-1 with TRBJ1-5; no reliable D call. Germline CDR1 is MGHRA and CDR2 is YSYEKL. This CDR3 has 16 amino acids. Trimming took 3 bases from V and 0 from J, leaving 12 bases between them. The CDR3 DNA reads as TGCGCCAGCAGCCAGCATTACAGTAATAGCAATCAGCCCCAGCATTTT. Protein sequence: CASSQHYSNSNQPQHF.

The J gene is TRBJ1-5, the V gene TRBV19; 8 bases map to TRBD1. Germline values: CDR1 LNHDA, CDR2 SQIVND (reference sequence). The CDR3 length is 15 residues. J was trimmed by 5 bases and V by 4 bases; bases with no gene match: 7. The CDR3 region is CASSNQGARYQPQHF. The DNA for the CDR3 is TGTGCCAGTAGTAACCAGGGGGCGCGTTATCAGCCCCAGCATTTT. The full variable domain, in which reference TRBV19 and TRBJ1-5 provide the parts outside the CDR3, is DGGITQSPKYLFRKEGQNVTLSCEQNLNHDAMYWYRQDPGQGLRLIYYSQIVNDFQKGDIAEGYSVSREKKESFPLTVTSAQKNPTAFYLCASSNQGARYQPQHFGDGTRLSIL.

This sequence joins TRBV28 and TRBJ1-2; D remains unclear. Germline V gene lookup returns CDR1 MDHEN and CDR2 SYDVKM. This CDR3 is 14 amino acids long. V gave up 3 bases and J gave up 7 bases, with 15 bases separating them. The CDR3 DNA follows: TGTGCCAGCAGTTTTGGTTTGTCGGGGTTTGGCTACACCTTC. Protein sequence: CASSFGLSGFGYTF.

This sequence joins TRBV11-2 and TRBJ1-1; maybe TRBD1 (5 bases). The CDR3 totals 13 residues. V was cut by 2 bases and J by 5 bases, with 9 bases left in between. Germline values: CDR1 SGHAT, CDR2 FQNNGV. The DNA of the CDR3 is TGTGCCAGCAGCTTAAATTCAGGGACTGAAGCTTTCTTT. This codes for CASSLNSGTEAFF.

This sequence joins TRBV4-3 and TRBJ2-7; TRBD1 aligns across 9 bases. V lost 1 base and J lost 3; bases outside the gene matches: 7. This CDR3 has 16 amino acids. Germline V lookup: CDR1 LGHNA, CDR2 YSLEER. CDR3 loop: CASSQARTGGIYEQYF. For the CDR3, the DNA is TGCGCCAGCAGCCAAGCGCGTACAGGGGGCATCTACGAGCAGTACTTC.

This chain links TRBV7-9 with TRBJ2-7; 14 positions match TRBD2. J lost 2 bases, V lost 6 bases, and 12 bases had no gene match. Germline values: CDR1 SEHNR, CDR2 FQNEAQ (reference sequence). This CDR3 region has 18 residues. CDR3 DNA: TGTGCCAGCAGTAAACCGCCGGGACTAGCGGGGGAGACCTACGAGCAGTACTTC. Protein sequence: CASSKPPGLAGETYEQYF.

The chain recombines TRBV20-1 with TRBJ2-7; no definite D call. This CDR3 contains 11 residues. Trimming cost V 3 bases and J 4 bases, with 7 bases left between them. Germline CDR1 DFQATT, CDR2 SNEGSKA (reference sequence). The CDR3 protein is CSARWQYEQYF. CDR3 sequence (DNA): TGCAGTGCTAGGTGGCAATACGAGCAGTACTTC.

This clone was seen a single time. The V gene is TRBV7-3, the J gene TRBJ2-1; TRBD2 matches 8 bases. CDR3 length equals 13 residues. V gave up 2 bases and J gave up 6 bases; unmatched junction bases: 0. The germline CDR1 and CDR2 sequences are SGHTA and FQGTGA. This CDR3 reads CASSLGTSNEQFF. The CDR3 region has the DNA TGTGCCAGCAGCTTAGGGACTAGCAATGAGCAGTTCTTC.

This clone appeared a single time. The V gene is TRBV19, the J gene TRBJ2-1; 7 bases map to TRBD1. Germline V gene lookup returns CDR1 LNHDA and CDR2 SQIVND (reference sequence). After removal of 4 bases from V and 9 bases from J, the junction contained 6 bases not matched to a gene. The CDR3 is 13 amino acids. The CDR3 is CASSKSGQSEQFF. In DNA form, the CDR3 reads TGTGCCAGTAGTAAGTCGGGACAGAGTGAGCAGTTCTTC. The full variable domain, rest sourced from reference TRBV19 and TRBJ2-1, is DGGITQSPKYLFRKEGQNVTLSCEQNLNHDAMYWYRQDPGQGLRLIYYSQIVNDFQKGDIAEGYSVSREKKESFPLTVTSAQKNPTAFYLCASSKSGQSEQFFGPGTRLTVL.

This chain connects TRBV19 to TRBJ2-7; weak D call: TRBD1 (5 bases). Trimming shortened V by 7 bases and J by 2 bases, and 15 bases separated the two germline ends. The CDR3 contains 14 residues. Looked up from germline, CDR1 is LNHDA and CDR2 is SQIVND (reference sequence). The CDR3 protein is CASTALDKPYEQYF. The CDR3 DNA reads TGTGCCAGTACCGCCTTGGACAAACCCTACGAGCAGTACTTC.

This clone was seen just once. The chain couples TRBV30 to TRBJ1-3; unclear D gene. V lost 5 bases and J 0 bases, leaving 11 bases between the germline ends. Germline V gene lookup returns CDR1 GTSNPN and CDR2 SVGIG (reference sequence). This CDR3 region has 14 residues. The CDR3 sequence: CAWDEAGSGNTIYF. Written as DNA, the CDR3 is TGTGCCTGGGACGAGGCAGGCTCTGGAAACACCATATATTTT.

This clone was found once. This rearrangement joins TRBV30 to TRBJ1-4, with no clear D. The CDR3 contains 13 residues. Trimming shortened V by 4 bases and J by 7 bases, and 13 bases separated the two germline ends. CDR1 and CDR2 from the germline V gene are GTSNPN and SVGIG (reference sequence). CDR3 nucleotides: TGTGCCTGGACCCCCGGGTTGGCTGAAAAACTGTTTTTT. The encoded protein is CAWTPGLAEKLFF.

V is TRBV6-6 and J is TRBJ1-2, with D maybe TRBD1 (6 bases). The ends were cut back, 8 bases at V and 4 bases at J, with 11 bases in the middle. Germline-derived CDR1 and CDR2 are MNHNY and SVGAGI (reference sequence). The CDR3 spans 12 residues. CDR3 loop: CASQTGPYGYTF. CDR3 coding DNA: TGTGCCAGCCAGACAGGACCCTATGGCTACACCTTC.

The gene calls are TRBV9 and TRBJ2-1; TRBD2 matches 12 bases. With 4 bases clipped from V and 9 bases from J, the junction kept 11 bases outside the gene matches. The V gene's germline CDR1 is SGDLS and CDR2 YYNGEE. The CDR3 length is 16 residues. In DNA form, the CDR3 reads TGTGCCAGCAGCAGAACTAGCGGGAGGACCTACGTTGAGCAGTTCTTC. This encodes CASSRTSGRTYVEQFF.

The CDR3 DNA is TGTGCCAGCTCACCACCAGGGGCCCACGCCTACGAGCAGTACTTC. It specifies CASSPPGAHAYEQYF. The chain recombines TRBV18 with TRBJ2-7; D may be TRBD1 (5 bases). V lost 0 bases and J lost 2, with 11 bases in between. The germline gives CDR1 KGHSH, CDR2 LQKENI. The CDR3 sequence is 15 residues long.

The CDR3 sequence is CSVVEGMNTEAFF. The CDR3 coding sequence is TGCAGCGTTGTCGAGGGGATGAACACTGAAGCTTTCTTT. V and J are TRBV29-1 and TRBJ1-1; TRBD1 might be the D (5 bases). There are 13 residues in the CDR3. The V end was cut by 4 bases, the J end by 0 bases, with 9 bases between. Germline V gene data show CDR1 as SQVTM and CDR2 as ANQGSEA.

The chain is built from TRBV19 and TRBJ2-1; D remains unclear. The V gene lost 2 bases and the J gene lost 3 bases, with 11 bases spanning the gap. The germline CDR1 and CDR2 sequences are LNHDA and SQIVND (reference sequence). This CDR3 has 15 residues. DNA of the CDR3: TGTGCCAGTAGTATATCAGAACACGGCTACAATGAGCAGTTCTTC. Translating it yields CASSISEHGYNEQFF.

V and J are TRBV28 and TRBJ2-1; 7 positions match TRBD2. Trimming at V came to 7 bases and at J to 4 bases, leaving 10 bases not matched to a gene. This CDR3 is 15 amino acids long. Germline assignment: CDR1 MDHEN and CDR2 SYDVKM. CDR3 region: CASTPAGTTYNEQFF. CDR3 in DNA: TGTGCCAGCACCCCCGCCGGGACTACGTACAATGAGCAGTTCTTC.

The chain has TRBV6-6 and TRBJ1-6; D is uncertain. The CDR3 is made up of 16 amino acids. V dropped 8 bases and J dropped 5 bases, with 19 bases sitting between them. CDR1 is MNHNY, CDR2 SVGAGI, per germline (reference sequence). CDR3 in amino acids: CASSTTKGTNNSPLHF. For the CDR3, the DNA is TGTGCCAGCTCCACCACGAAGGGCACTAATAATTCACCCCTCCACTTT.